The 21 T cell receptor beta chains listed next were all sequenced from one sample in a study of T-cell reconstitution after alpha-beta-depleted transplantation in children. Construction of the TCRbeta library involved unique molecular identifiers. TCRdb re-called the PCR reads with MiXCR, one entry per CDR3 protein. Of 400,000 to 500,000 distinct CDR3 sequences listed, roughly 10% were seen once; the top ten hold roughly 5%. The specimen was PBMCs from the stem cell graft donor, collected from the stem cell graft. These receptors were taken from a human donor who donated a stem cell graft to a child with acute myeloid leukemia.

With regard to this clonotype: One end of the junction is discordant with germline, which a read error may explain. The chain employs TRBV11-1 and TRBJ2-2, with D possibly matching TRBD1 (5 bases). The CDR3 loop spans 13 amino acids. In germline, CDR1 is SGHAT, CDR2 FQDESV (reference sequence). CDR3 in amino acids: CAISLGVSGELFF. The CDR3 region has the DNA TGTGCCATCAGCTTAGGGGTATCCGGGGAGCTGTTTTTT.

The chain uses TRBV20-1 and TRBJ2-2, with 9 bases lining up with TRBD2. Looked up from germline, CDR1 is DFQATT and CDR2 is SNEGSKA (reference sequence). CDR3 size: 15 residues. Trimming removed 7 bases from V and 5 bases from J; junction bases left unmatched: 11. CDR3 region: CSVIRAGGGTGELFF. The CDR3 DNA follows: TGCAGTGTCATCCGAGCGGGAGGCGGTACCGGGGAGCTGTTTTTT.

This clonotype was seen a handful of times. The V call is TRBV2, the J call TRBJ2-7, with D possibly matching TRBD2 (6 bases). Germline V gene lookup returns CDR1 SNHLY and CDR2 FYNNEI. This CDR3 has 12 residues. Trimming cost V 8 bases and J 4 bases, with 12 bases left between them. For the CDR3, the DNA is TGTGCCAGCTGCGGGACTGGTTACGAGCAGTACGTC. This codes for CASCGTGYEQYV.

This chain links TRBV5-4 with TRBJ2-1; TRBD2 agrees at 12 bases. The CDR3 is made up of 16 amino acids. V was pared by 3 bases and J by 7 bases, with 8 bases of the junction left unmatched. CDR1 SGHNT and CDR2 YYREEE come from the germline V gene (reference sequence). CDR3 DNA sequence: TGTGCCAGCAGCTCATCTAGCGGGAGGGCCGAGAATGAGCAGTTCTTC. Encoded protein: CASSSSSGRAENEQFF.

The chain links TRBV11-2 to TRBJ2-1, with 10 bases that match TRBD1. The V gene's germline CDR1 is SGHAT and CDR2 FQNNGV. This CDR3 contains 20 residues. The trim removed 4 bases at V and 4 bases at J, leaving 19 bases unmatched. Here the CDR3 reads CASSSPDRGAIASGYNEQFF. CDR3 DNA: TGTGCCAGCAGCTCACCGGACAGGGGGGCTATCGCTTCGGGGTACAATGAGCAGTTCTTC.

This clonotype turned up a few times. The chain joins TRBV6-1 to TRBJ1-2, with D tentatively TRBD1 (6 bases). CDR1 is MNHNS, CDR2 SASEGT, per germline. The CDR3 loop spans 14 amino acids. V lost 1 base and J 3 bases, leaving 9 bases between the germline ends. In DNA form, the CDR3 reads TGTGCCAGCAGTGAAGAGGGGGGTTACTATGGCTACACCTTC. Residues: CASSEEGGYYGYTF.

This clonotype has just a few counts. This chain links TRBV20-1 with TRBJ1-1; D unresolved. From germline, CDR1 is DFQATT and CDR2 SNEGSKA (reference sequence). Trimming pared 3 bases from V and 4 bases from J, leaving 9 bases between. This CDR3 contains 12 residues. CDR3 in amino acids: CSARGVGTEAFF. In DNA, the CDR3 is TGCAGTGCTAGGGGTGTCGGCACTGAAGCTTTCTTT.

The chain joins TRBV12-3 or TRBV12-4 to TRBJ2-7; 9 positions agree with TRBD1. This CDR3 is 16 amino acids long. Trimming removed 6 bases from V and 3 bases from J; junction bases left unmatched: 12. This chain's CDR3 is CASSALDRGAHYEQYF. The DNA of the CDR3 is TGTGCCAGCAGCGCCCTAGACAGGGGGGCTCACTACGAGCAGTACTTC.

Ten or more counts support this clonotype. As DNA, the CDR3 is TGTGCCAGCAGCCCGGGCCGGAAGAACACCGGGGAGCTGTTTTTT. This gives the protein CASSPGRKNTGELFF. This chain joins TRBV12-3 or TRBV12-4 and TRBJ2-2; D is uncertain. The ends were cut back, 6 bases at V and 1 base at J, with 12 bases in the middle. This CDR3 has 15 residues.

This clonotype was found a few times. The chain has TRBV7-9 and TRBJ2-1, with D possibly being TRBD2 (5 bases). Germline lookup yields CDR1 SEHNR and CDR2 FQNEAQ (reference sequence). V shed 3 bases and J shed 3 bases, with 12 bases lying between them. This CDR3 spans 15 amino acids. The CDR3 reads CASSFLTGFYNEQFF. The CDR3 DNA reads as TGTGCCAGCAGCTTCTTGACGGGATTCTACAATGAGCAGTTCTTC.

This clonotype was counted a few times. In DNA, the CDR3 is TGCAGTGCTAGTCCGGGACAGGGGACCTACGAGCAGTACGTC. Its protein product is CSASPGQGTYEQYV. The rearrangement joins TRBV20-1 to TRBJ2-7, with 10 bases fitting TRBD1. This CDR3 spans 14 amino acids. With V trimmed by 3 bases and J by 2 bases, 4 bases remained unmatched. Germline V lookup: CDR1 DFQATT, CDR2 SNEGSKA (reference sequence).

The chain combines TRBV7-2 with TRBJ2-3; D call uncertain. Germline CDR1 is SGHTA and CDR2 is FQGNSA. Trimming cost V 3 bases and J 5 bases, with 9 bases left between them. There are 13 residues in the CDR3. Here the CDR3 reads CASSFGREDTQYF. As DNA, the CDR3 is TGTGCCAGCAGCTTCGGCCGAGAAGATACGCAGTATTTT.

This clonotype showed up just a few times. The V and J genes are TRBV9 and TRBJ1-2, with D perhaps TRBD1 (6 bases). CDR1 is SGDLS and CDR2 is YYNGEE in the germline V gene. CDR3 length: 16 amino acids. Between the trimmed V and J ends, which lost 4 bases and 6 bases, there was a span of 22 bases. This chain's CDR3 is CASSTSPRGAYDGYTF. CDR3 DNA sequence: TGTGCCAGCAGCACCTCCCCCAGGGGAGCATATGATGGCTACACCTTC.

In this sample, this clonotype turned up a few times. The genes are TRBV27 and TRBJ2-7, with D possibly being TRBD1 (5 bases). V lost 5 bases, J lost 2 bases, and 22 bases lay in between. The CDR3 sequence is 17 residues long. CDR1 and CDR2 from the germline V gene are MNHEY and SMNVEV (reference sequence). CDR3 loop: CASSLQTYSTEPYEQYF. The CDR3 DNA follows: TGTGCCAGCAGTCTCCAAACCTACTCGACAGAGCCCTACGAGCAGTACTTC.

The rearrangement uses TRBV6-5 and TRBJ2-1; 14 bases are shared with TRBD2. Germline trimming cut 1 base from V and 6 bases from J; bases unmatched to any gene: 5. The V gene's germline CDR1 is MNHEY and CDR2 SVGAGI. The CDR3 totals 17 residues. Here the CDR3 DNA reads TGTGCCAGCAGTTACTTGGGACTAGCGGGGGCCCTCAATGAGCAGTTCTTC. Translation gives CASSYLGLAGALNEQFF.

This clonotype was found a few times. The rearrangement links TRBV9 to TRBJ2-1; TRBD1 is a possible D gene (6 bases). Germline-derived CDR1 and CDR2 are SGDLS and YYNGEE. This CDR3 has 13 residues. V dropped 3 bases and J dropped 3 bases, with 7 bases sitting between them. As DNA, the CDR3 is TGTGCCAGCAGCGGGACAGACTACAATGAGCAGTTCTTC. Protein product: CASSGTDYNEQFF.

As regards this clonotype: This may come from a read error, since a much larger clone is one base off. The V and J genes are TRBV20-1 and TRBJ2-7; 7 positions match TRBD2. The V and J ends lost 3 bases and 1 base, in that order; junction bases with no gene match: 3. The CDR3 consists of 13 residues. Germline V CDR1 and CDR2: DFQATT, SNEGSKA (reference sequence). For the CDR3, the DNA is TGCAGTGCTAGTTCCGGGAGGTCCTACGAGCAGTACTTC. This codes for CSASSGRSYEQYF.

The chain combines TRBV4-1 with TRBJ1-1; a weak D match, TRBD1 (5 bases). Trimming removed 4 bases from V and 4 bases from J, with 13 bases in between. The CDR3 spans 14 residues. Germline V gene data show CDR1 as MGHRA and CDR2 as YSYEKL. This chain's CDR3 is CASSPVTGATEAFF. The CDR3 DNA reads as TGCGCCAGCAGCCCCGTTACCGGGGCCACTGAAGCTTTCTTT.

CDR3 sequence reads: CASSLDLDNYGYTF. For the CDR3, the DNA is TGTGCCAGCAGCTTGGACCTAGATAACTATGGCTACACCTTC. The rearrangement links TRBV5-5 to TRBJ1-2; D is undetermined. V was trimmed by 0 bases and J by 1 base, leaving 7 bases between them. The germline V gene encodes CDR1 SGHKS and CDR2 YYEKEE (reference sequence). The CDR3 loop spans 14 amino acids. Using reference TRBV5-5 and TRBJ1-2 for the parts outside the CDR3, the full variable domain is DAGVTQSPTHLIKTRGQQVTLRCSPISGHKSVSWYQQVLGQGPQFIFQYYEKEERGRGNFPDRFSARQFPNYSSELNVNALLLGDSALYLCASSLDLDNYGYTFGSGTRLTVV.

This chain uses TRBV20-1 with TRBJ1-5, with a tentative D call TRBD1 (6 bases). CDR1 DFQATT and CDR2 SNEGSKA come from the germline V gene (reference sequence). The CDR3 has 14 amino acids. Trimming cost V 5 bases and J 2 bases, with 13 bases left between them. CDR3 DNA sequence: TGCAGTGCTCAAAGGGGGTATGGCAATCAGCCCCAGCATTTT. Protein sequence: CSAQRGYGNQPQHF.

The chain links TRBV12-3 or TRBV12-4 to TRBJ2-4; TRBD2 agrees at 13 bases. The V segment lost 5 bases and the J segment 1 base; nucleotides outside the gene matches: 8. This CDR3 has 18 residues. The CDR3 spells CASSRTSGRENAKNIQYF. DNA of the CDR3: TGTGCCAGCAGTCGGACTAGCGGGAGAGAAAATGCCAAAAACATTCAGTACTTC.